Following are 31 T cell receptor beta chains from one sample sequenced in a study of OX40 agonist ivuxolimab in advanced cancers. The library relied on the immunoSEQ multiplex PCR assay. Drawn from immuneACCESS, this table holds only the in-frame rearrangements with V and J called that TCRdb kept. Clones are partly lost; checked studies trace under half to an unresolved V gene and leave the rest unexplained. The sample table holds 95,000 or so clones, of which approximately 86% were seen once. The ten largest clonotypes hold 3% to 4.5% of the sample. The starting material was CD4+ or CD8+ T cells sorted from blood, obtained in a trial of the OX40 agonist ivuxolimab. These receptors all stem from an adult with an advanced solid tumor such as melanoma, head and neck, liver or kidney cancer.

V gene TRBV6-4 combines with J gene TRBJ2-3, with 8 bases matching TRBD1. CDR1 and CDR2 (germline): MRHNA, SNTAGT. The CDR3 consists of 15 residues. V dropped 6 bases and J dropped 0; count of bases not matched to a gene: 5. CDR3 sequence: CASRPRDRSTDTQYF. Written as DNA, the CDR3 is TGTGCCAGCAGGCCTCGGGACAGGAGCACAGATACGCAGTATTTT.

CDR3 in amino acids: CASSRSGQGLGEQFF. CDR3 DNA sequence: TGTGCCAGTAGTAGATCGGGACAGGGCCTTGGGGAGCAGTTCTTC. The rearrangement uses TRBV19 and TRBJ2-1; 9 nucleotides match TRBD1. CDR3 length: 15 residues. Germline V gene sequence: CDR1 LNHDA, CDR2 SQIVND (reference sequence). The trim removed 4 bases at V and 10 bases at J, leaving 11 bases unmatched.

The V and J genes are TRBV7-9 and TRBJ2-1; D remains ambiguous. CDR1 is SEHNR and CDR2 is FQNEAQ in the germline V gene (reference sequence). The CDR3 spans 16 residues. Trimming cost V 5 bases and J 8 bases, with 22 bases left between them. In DNA form, the CDR3 reads TGTGCCAGCAGCCGAATACCGGACCCGGTCGTCGATGAGCAGTTCTTC. The encoded protein is CASSRIPDPVVDEQFF.

The chain uses TRBV19 and TRBJ1-5, with 7 positions matching TRBD1. Germline CDR1 and CDR2: LNHDA and SQIVND (reference sequence). V was clipped by 6 bases and J by 0 bases; unmatched bases: 14. The CDR3 totals 18 residues. CDR3 protein: CASSNKRKGQYSNQPQHF. The CDR3 DNA reads as TGTGCCAGTAGCAACAAAAGAAAGGGACAGTATAGCAATCAGCCCCAGCATTTT.

In its sample, this clone was seen a few times. This chain links TRBV9 with TRBJ2-1; 8 bases are a match to TRBD2. With 3 bases clipped from V and 0 bases from J, the junction kept 2 bases outside the gene matches. The CDR3 has 15 residues. Germline V gene lookup returns CDR1 SGDLS and CDR2 YYNGEE. This CDR3 reads CASSAGGNSYNEQFF. The CDR3 coding sequence is TGTGCCAGCAGCGCGGGGGGGAACTCCTACAATGAGCAGTTCTTC.

The rearrangement joins TRBV10-3 to TRBJ1-1; D remains ambiguous. V lost 4 bases and J 6 bases, leaving 9 bases between the germline ends. Germline CDR1 and CDR2: ENHRY and SYGVKD. The CDR3 consists of 12 residues. The CDR3 region has the DNA TGTGCCATCAGTGTGGGGTCTTCTGAAGCTTTCTTT. It specifies CAISVGSSEAFF.

The chain is built from TRBV5-1 and TRBJ2-3, with unresolved D. The CDR3 is 13 residues long. V gave up 1 base and J gave up 1 base, with 4 bases separating them. Germline values: CDR1 SGHRS, CDR2 YFSETQ. The CDR3 is CASSLRGTDTQYF. For the CDR3, the DNA is TGCGCCAGCAGCTTGAGGGGCACAGATACGCAGTATTTT.

The rearrangement joins TRBV30 to TRBJ2-7; 9 nucleotides align to TRBD2. Germline values: CDR1 GTSNPN, CDR2 SVGIG (reference sequence). After removal of 3 bases from V and 3 bases from J, the junction contained 6 bases not matched to a gene. The CDR3 runs 14 residues. The CDR3 sequence is CAWREVAGDYEQYF. CDR3 nucleotides: TGTGCCTGGAGGGAGGTAGCGGGAGACTACGAGCAGTACTTC. Drawing the rest from reference TRBV30 and TRBJ2-7, the complete variable domain is SQTIHQWPATLVQPVGSPLSLECTVEGTSNPNLYWYRQAAGRGLQLLFYSVGIGQISSEVPQNLSASRPQDRQFILSSKKLLLSDSGFYLCAWREVAGDYEQYFGPGTRLTVT.

This clone was picked up one time. This chain joins TRBV5-1 and TRBJ2-1; D is ambiguous. From germline, CDR1 is SGHRS and CDR2 YFSETQ. CDR3 size: 14 residues. Trimming stripped 5 bases from V and 4 bases from J, with 13 bases between. CDR3 coding DNA: TGCGCCAGCAGTTCGGATCAGCTATACAATGAGCAGTTCTTC. Amino acids: CASSSDQLYNEQFF.

This clone was picked up one time. The junction departs from germline at one end; a sequencing error may be responsible. The chain recombines TRBV6-5 with TRBJ2-7; no reliable D call. Germline V CDR1 and CDR2: MNHEY, SVGAGI. This CDR3 has 12 residues. Here the CDR3 reads CASSPTGYKIDF. In DNA form, the CDR3 reads TGTGCCAGCAGCCCCACCGGGTATAAGATCGACTTC.

This sequence joins TRBV7-9 and TRBJ2-2; D remains unclear. CDR3 size: 15 residues. V gave up 5 bases and J gave up 4 bases, with 14 bases separating them. Germline CDR1 and CDR2: SEHNR and FQNEAQ (reference sequence). In DNA form, the CDR3 reads TGTGCCAGCAGCCCAGCTGGGTACTCCACCGGGGAGCTGTTTTTT. It specifies CASSPAGYSTGELFF. The complete variable domain, with remaining parts taken from reference TRBV7-9 and TRBJ2-2, reads DTGVSQNPRHKITKRGQNVTFRCDPISEHNRLYWYRQTLGQGPEFLTYFQNEAQLEKSRLLSDRFSAERPKGSFSTLEIQRTEQGDSAMYLCASSPAGYSTGELFFGEGSRLTVL.

The chain couples TRBV14 to TRBJ2-5, with D possibly matching TRBD1 (6 bases). CDR1 is SGHDN and CDR2 is FVKESK in the germline V gene. The CDR3 has 13 amino acids. Trimming stripped 4 bases from V and 3 bases from J, with 9 bases between. The CDR3 coding sequence is TGTGCCAGCAGCCCAGGGGTTGAAGAGACCCAGTACTTC. The encoded protein is CASSPGVEETQYF.

V and J are TRBV6-5 and TRBJ2-7, with 8 bases that match TRBD1. The CDR3 loop spans 16 amino acids. Germline values: CDR1 MNHEY, CDR2 SVGAGI. Germline trimming cut 4 bases from V and 6 bases from J; bases unmatched to any gene: 14. DNA of the CDR3: TGTGCCAGCAGTTTCTCCGTGACAGGGGCCCTCGCCGAGCAGTACTTC. Protein sequence: CASSFSVTGALAEQYF.

The chain links TRBV5-1 to TRBJ2-7; D might be TRBD1 (6 bases). The V end lost 3 bases, the J end lost 0 bases, and 16 bases lay between the germline ends. In germline, CDR1 is SGHRS, CDR2 YFSETQ. CDR3 length: 16 residues. CDR3 DNA: TGCGCCAGCAGCTCAAACCCCACAGGGCTCTCCTACGAGCAGTACTTC. This gives the protein CASSSNPTGLSYEQYF.

The gene calls are TRBV6-1 and TRBJ2-7; possible D gene TRBD1, 6 bases. V was clipped by 8 bases and J by 2 bases, with 10 bases between them. Germline lookup yields CDR1 MNHNS and CDR2 SASEGT. This CDR3 is 12 amino acids long. CDR3 amino acids: CASQDRPYEQYF. As DNA, the CDR3 is TGTGCCAGCCAAGACAGGCCCTACGAGCAGTACTTC.

This chain joins TRBV7-9 and TRBJ2-1, with D hard to call. CDR3 length: 15 residues. Per the germline V gene, CDR1 is SEHNR and CDR2 is FQNEAQ (reference sequence). V gave up 1 base and J gave up 6 bases, with 13 bases separating them. The DNA for the CDR3 is TGTGCCAGCAGCTTAGGCGTTAGTTTCCCCAATGAGCAGTTCTTC. Translated: CASSLGVSFPNEQFF.

The rearrangement links TRBV5-6 to TRBJ2-7, with 10 bases lining up with TRBD1. The V gene's germline CDR1 is SGHDT and CDR2 YYEEEE. Trimming removed 6 bases from V and 1 base from J; junction bases left unmatched: 10. There are 16 residues in the CDR3. The CDR3 region has the DNA TGTGCCAGCAAAGAAAGCCGGGACAGGGGTTCCTACGAGCAGTACTTC. The encoded protein is CASKESRDRGSYEQYF.

The table lists this clone with a few counts. V and J are TRBV7-3 and TRBJ2-1; 8 bases align to TRBD2. The germline V gene encodes CDR1 SGHTA and CDR2 FQGTGA. Trimming removed 4 bases from V and 6 bases from J; junction bases left unmatched: 8. CDR3 length: 15 residues. CDR3 loop: CASSSRLALFNEQFF. CDR3 DNA: TGTGCCAGCAGCTCTCGACTAGCGCTTTTCAATGAGCAGTTCTTC.

This sequence joins TRBV5-1 and TRBJ2-7; D is unresolved. Germline lookup yields CDR1 SGHRS and CDR2 YFSETQ. The CDR3 runs 14 residues. Trimming removed 0 bases at V and 1 base at J, with 8 bases between. CDR3 amino acids: CASSLAIGSYEQYF. In nucleotides, the CDR3 is TGCGCCAGCAGCTTGGCCATAGGGTCCTACGAGCAGTACTTC.

This chain joins TRBV7-9 and TRBJ2-7; possible D gene TRBD1, 5 bases. The germline CDR1 and CDR2 sequences are SEHNR and FQNEAQ (reference sequence). The CDR3 is 13 amino acids. Trimming cost V 1 base and J 5 bases, with 9 bases left between them. The DNA for the CDR3 is TGTGCCAGCAGCTTAGACCAGGGTAACGAGCAGTACTTC. Translating gives CASSLDQGNEQYF.

V gene TRBV6-6 combines with J gene TRBJ1-3; no clear D. The CDR3 covers 12 residues. The germline gives CDR1 MNHNY, CDR2 SVGAGI (reference sequence). V lost 3 bases and J lost 6, with 6 bases in between. The CDR3 loop is CASSYLLNTIYF. For the CDR3, the DNA is TGTGCCAGCAGTTATCTCTTAAACACCATATATTTT.

V gene TRBV6-1 combines with J gene TRBJ1-1; tentatively, D is TRBD1 (6 bases). The length of the CDR3 is 16 residues. Germline V gene lookup returns CDR1 MNHNS and CDR2 SASEGT. V lost 3 bases to trimming and J lost 0 bases, with 14 bases between them. For the CDR3, the DNA is TGTGCCAGCAGTGAGTTAGGGGGGCTGATGAACACTGAAGCTTTCTTT. As protein: CASSELGGLMNTEAFF.

The rearrangement uses TRBV6-6 and TRBJ2-1, with TRBD2 identical over 8 bases. The trim removed 7 bases at V and 9 bases at J, leaving 8 bases unmatched. CDR3 length: 13 residues. Per the germline V gene, CDR1 is MNHNY and CDR2 is SVGAGI (reference sequence). The CDR3 loop is CASTPGGGGEQFF. The CDR3 region has the DNA TGTGCCAGCACCCCGGGGGGGGGAGGTGAGCAGTTCTTC.

CDR3 nucleotides: TGTGCCAGCAGGACGACTTCCGGGGAGCTGTTTTTT. Translating it yields CASRTTSGELFF. The rearrangement uses TRBV6-5 and TRBJ2-2, with no clear D. Germline assignment: CDR1 MNHEY and CDR2 SVGAGI. The ends were cut back, 6 bases at V and 6 bases at J, with 8 bases in the middle. The CDR3 spans 12 residues.

This clone has just a few counts. CDR3 DNA sequence: TGTGCCTGGGATGAGGGCTTTTGGCGGTTCTTC. It codes for CAWDEGFWRFF. The rearrangement uses TRBV30 and TRBJ2-1; D might be TRBD2 (5 bases). Germline V lookup: CDR1 GTSNPN, CDR2 SVGIG (reference sequence). CDR3 size: 11 residues. V lost 5 bases to trimming and J lost 15 bases, with 17 bases between them.

V usage is TRBV10-3 and J usage is TRBJ2-4; 7 bases align to TRBD1. The CDR3 covers 17 residues. Germline CDR1 reads ENHRY; CDR2 reads SYGVKD. After removal of 0 bases from V and 0 bases from J, the junction contained 5 bases not matched to a gene. CDR3 nucleotides: TGTGCCATCAGTGAGTCGAGGGACAGAATAGCCAAAAACATTCAGTACTTC. Amino acid sequence: CAISESRDRIAKNIQYF.

The genes are TRBV19 and TRBJ2-5; D is ambiguous. The J call may be wrong; the DNA end is better matched by TRBJ2-7. Germline CDR1 is LNHDA and CDR2 is SQIVND (reference sequence). This CDR3 has 13 amino acids. The CDR3 here is CASSRAVDYEQYF. Written as DNA, the CDR3 is TGTGCCAGTAGTAGGGCCGTCGATTACGAGCAGTACTTC.

The rearrangement links TRBV5-6 to TRBJ2-7; TRBD1 matches 7 bases. Per the germline V gene, CDR1 is SGHDT and CDR2 is YYEEEE. The CDR3 has 15 residues. J gave up 2 bases and V 0 bases, and 5 bases lay outside the gene matches. CDR3 in DNA: TGTGCCAGCAGCTTGGCCCCCGACAGGGCCTACGAGCAGTACTTC. Its translation: CASSLAPDRAYEQYF.

This clone showed up just a few times. The V and J genes are TRBV7-3 and TRBJ2-2; TRBD2 agrees at 10 bases. The V segment lost 9 bases and the J segment 3 bases; nucleotides outside the gene matches: 10. The CDR3 consists of 16 residues. Germline CDR1 SGHTA, CDR2 FQGTGA. The CDR3 DNA sequence: TGTGCCAGTCGTCTTACTAGCGGGGAGTACACCGGGGAGCTGTTTTTT. Protein sequence: CASRLTSGEYTGELFF.

The chain joins TRBV27 to TRBJ2-5; TRBD1 matches 11 bases. The V segment lost 4 bases and the J segment 5 bases; nucleotides outside the gene matches: 6. There are 15 residues in the CDR3. CDR1 and CDR2 from the germline V gene are MNHEY and SMNVEV (reference sequence). The CDR3 DNA reads TGTGCCAGCAGTTCCCTGGGACAGGGGGGCGAGACCCAGTACTTC. Protein: CASSSLGQGGETQYF.

The rearrangement joins TRBV4-1 to TRBJ2-5, with 10 bases identical to TRBD1. The V segment lost 3 bases and the J segment 5 bases; nucleotides outside the gene matches: 6. Looked up from germline, CDR1 is MGHRA and CDR2 is YSYEKL. The length of the CDR3 is 15 residues. This CDR3 reads CASSQGQGFWETQYF. The CDR3 DNA reads TGCGCCAGCAGCCAGGGACAGGGGTTCTGGGAGACCCAGTACTTC.